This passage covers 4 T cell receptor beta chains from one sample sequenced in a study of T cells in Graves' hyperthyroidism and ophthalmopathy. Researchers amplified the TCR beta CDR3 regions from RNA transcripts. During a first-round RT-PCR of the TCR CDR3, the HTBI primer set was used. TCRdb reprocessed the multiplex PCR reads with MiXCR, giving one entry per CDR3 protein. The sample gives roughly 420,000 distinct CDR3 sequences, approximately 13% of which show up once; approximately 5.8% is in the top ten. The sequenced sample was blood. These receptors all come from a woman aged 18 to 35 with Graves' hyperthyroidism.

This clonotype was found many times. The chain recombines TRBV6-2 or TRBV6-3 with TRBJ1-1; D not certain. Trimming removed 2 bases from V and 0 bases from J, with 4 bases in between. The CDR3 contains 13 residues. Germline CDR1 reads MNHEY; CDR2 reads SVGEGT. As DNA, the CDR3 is TGTGCCAGCAGTTACGAGATGAACACTGAAGCTTTCTTT. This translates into CASSYEMNTEAFF.

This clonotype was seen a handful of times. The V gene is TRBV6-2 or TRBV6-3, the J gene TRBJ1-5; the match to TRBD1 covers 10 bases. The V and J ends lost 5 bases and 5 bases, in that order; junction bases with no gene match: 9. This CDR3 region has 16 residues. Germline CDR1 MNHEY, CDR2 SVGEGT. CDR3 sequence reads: CASSPGTGALDQPQHF. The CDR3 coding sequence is TGTGCCAGCAGTCCCGGGACAGGGGCATTAGATCAGCCCCAGCATTTT.

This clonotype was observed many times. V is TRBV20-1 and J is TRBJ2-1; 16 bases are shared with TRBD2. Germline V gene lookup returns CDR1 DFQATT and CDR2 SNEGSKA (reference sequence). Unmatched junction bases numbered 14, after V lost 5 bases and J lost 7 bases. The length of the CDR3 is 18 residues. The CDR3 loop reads CSAEGTSGRAHGGNEQFF. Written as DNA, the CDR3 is TGCAGTGCTGAGGGGACTAGCGGGAGGGCCCACGGGGGGAATGAGCAGTTCTTC.

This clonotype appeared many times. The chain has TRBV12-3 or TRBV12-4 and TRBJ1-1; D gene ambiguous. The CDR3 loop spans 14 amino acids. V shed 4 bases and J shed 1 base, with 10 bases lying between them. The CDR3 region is CASSSWTENTEAFF. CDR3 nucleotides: TGTGCCAGCAGTTCCTGGACGGAGAACACTGAAGCTTTCTTT.